The 5 T cell receptor beta chains given below trace back to one sample, sequenced in a study of cytomegalovirus exposure and HLA in healthy donors (dated by TCRdb to the late 2010s). The library was obtained by the immunoSEQ multiplex PCR assay. For the multiplex PCR, a mixture combining 60 forward primers for TCR Vbeta segments and 13 reverse primers for TCR Jbeta segments was used. TCRdb's version of the immuneACCESS table is confined to in-frame rearrangements and falls short of the full clone set. An unresolved V gene accounts for under half of the shortfall where checked; the remainder is of unknown origin. A total of over 70,000 clones appear in this sample, 70% of them only once. The ten biggest clones cover more than 9.5% of the sample. Sequencing was performed on PBMCs. The receptors originated from a woman in her fifties or sixties in good health and CMV-seropositive.

Only one count was recorded for this clone. The chain joins TRBV6-1 to TRBJ1-3, with TRBD1 as a possible D gene (5 bases). Germline CDR1 and CDR2: MNHNS and SASEGT. The germline V and J ends were trimmed by 6 bases and 0 bases, with 12 bases remaining between them. The CDR3 has 15 residues. The CDR3: CASRAGQNSGNTIYF. In nucleotides, the CDR3 is TGTGCCAGCAGGGCCGGACAAAACTCTGGAAACACCATATATTTT.

In DNA form, the CDR3 reads TGCGCCAGCAAAGTTTCGGCGGATTTCTCTGGAAACACCATATATTTT. Translation: CASKVSADFSGNTIYF. The chain employs TRBV5-1 and TRBJ1-3; D remains ambiguous. In germline, CDR1 is SGHRS, CDR2 YFSETQ. The V and J ends lost 6 bases and 0 bases respectively, with 16 bases between them. The CDR3 length is 16 residues.

The chain carries TRBV19 and TRBJ1-2; unclear D gene. Between the trimmed V and J ends, which lost 6 bases and 6 bases, there was a span of 14 bases. Looked up from germline, CDR1 is LNHDA and CDR2 is SQIVND (reference sequence). This CDR3 comprises 13 residues. In DNA, the CDR3 is TGTGCCAGTAGCACCCAGGTGGTAGATGGCTACACCTTC. Amino acids: CASSTQVVDGYTF.

This CDR3 is CASSKGWSANYGYTF. As DNA, the CDR3 is TGTGCCAGCAGCAAAGGGTGGTCGGCTAACTATGGCTACACCTTC. This rearrangement joins TRBV21-1 to TRBJ1-2. TRBV21-1 is described as a pseudogene. This CDR3 comprises 15 residues.

Comments on this clone: Other nucleotide sequences in the sample specify the same CDR3. V is TRBV5-4 and J is TRBJ2-2; D gene ambiguous. CDR1 is SGHNT, CDR2 YYREEE, per germline (reference sequence). The CDR3 contains 12 residues. Trimming took off 0 bases at V and 8 bases at J, with 5 bases between the two ends. CDR3 region: CASSLGSGELFF. The DNA for the CDR3 is TGTGCCAGCAGCTTGGGTTCTGGGGAGCTGTTTTTT.